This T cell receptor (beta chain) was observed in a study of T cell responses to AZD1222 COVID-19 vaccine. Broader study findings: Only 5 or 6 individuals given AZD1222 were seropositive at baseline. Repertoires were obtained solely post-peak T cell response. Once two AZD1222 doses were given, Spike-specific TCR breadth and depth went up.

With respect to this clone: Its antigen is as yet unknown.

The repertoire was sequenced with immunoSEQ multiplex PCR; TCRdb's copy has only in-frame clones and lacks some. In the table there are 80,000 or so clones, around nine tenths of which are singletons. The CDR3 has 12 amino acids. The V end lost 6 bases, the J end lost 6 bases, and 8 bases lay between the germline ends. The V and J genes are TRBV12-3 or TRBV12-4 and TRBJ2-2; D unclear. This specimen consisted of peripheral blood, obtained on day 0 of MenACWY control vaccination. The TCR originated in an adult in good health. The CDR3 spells CASSYRPGELFF. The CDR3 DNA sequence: TGTGCCAGCAGCTACCGGCCCGGGGAGCTGTTTTTT.